This T cell receptor (beta chain) was sequenced in a study of technical replicates of blood from a few donors. Germline assignment: CDR1 SGHDT and CDR2 YYEEEE. The ends were cut back, 0 bases at V and 5 bases at J, with 6 bases in the middle. The CDR3 has 13 amino acids. This table comes from immunoSEQ multiplex PCR, and its TCRdb copy is limited to in-frame clones, with some not included. The sample lists 95,000 or so clones; 85% to 95% were seen once. The gene calls are TRBV5-6 and TRBJ2-1; D unclear. The TCR comes from a human donor in good health. The source material was T cells isolated from PBMCs. The CDR3 sequence: CASSLVTDNEQFF. The CDR3 DNA reads TGTGCCAGCAGCTTGGTGACTGACAATGAGCAGTTCTTC.